This T cell receptor beta chain was identified during a study of cytomegalovirus exposure and HLA in healthy donors (dated by TCRdb to 2016 to 2017). Describing the broader study: An earlier analysis of roughly 610 of the donors reported approximately 280 Gb of sequence data and around 120 million unique TCR beta sequences obtained from roughly 170 million T cells. The genetic ancestry cluster associated with self-reported Caucasian donors included over 80% of the roughly 390 genotyped donors. A later genetic analysis used genome-wide SNP genotypes for about 60% of the 666 donors, treating that subset as a discovery cohort. Across 398 genotyped donors of the cohort, an average of about 240,000 unique TCR beta nucleotide sequences per donor were sequenced, and 15% to 20% of those sequences were non-productive. Along with the roughly 610-subject first cohort, a separate validation cohort of 120 different subjects was used. An early release covering more than 500 HLA-typed donors comprised roughly 300 gigabases of sequencing data and 85 million to 100 million unique TCR sequences. Rather than drawing on any new phenotypic data, the later analysis identified candidate immune exposures from TCR beta sequences and the way those sequences occurred across donors. To decide whether each TCR beta V gene segment behaved as functional or pseudogenic, an earlier analysis of some 570 of the donors relied on high-throughput TCR beta sequencing. The aim of the study was to test whether cataloging public T cell receptors could identify signatures of past pathogen exposure. HLA typing included class I and class II loci at four-digit resolution. All discovery cohort repertoires had been generated on a single sequencing platform. The number of donors typed differed by locus, with 629-630 for A, B, C, DRB1 and DQB1, roughly 520 for DQA1, over 600 for DPA1, and some 450 for DPB1. A later analysis re-analyzed previously published TCR beta repertoires from about 600 donors and added high-resolution HLA genotyping to study TCR occurrence patterns. Donor age, sex, ethnicity and CMV serostatus were collected together with the repertoire data. To predict cytomegalovirus infection status, the study brought together high-throughput TCR immunosequencing, statistical association of individual TCRs with disease status, and machine learning. The T cell repertoires of several hundred subjects were profiled by immunosequencing and related to cytomegalovirus serostatus. Because of strong linkage in the cohort, five DR-DQ haplotypes were treated as single units for association and clustering.

Here is what the overall study found, with its caveats: Most CMV-associated TCR beta chains appeared to be HLA-restricted in a later analysis, and the HLA associations seemed to be driven largely by CMV exposure. Sequencing depth was assumed to be roughly uniform across donors in the presence/absence analyses, though that assumption may not hold. A further reported finding was that TCR beta sequences accurately predicted the HLA-A and HLA-B alleles for most subjects in the first cohort. An earlier analysis of roughly 570 of the donors showed that most TCR beta V segments appeared in productive rearrangements either about 90% or about 30% of the time, which broadly matched IMGT annotations. A few of the identified cytomegalovirus-associated TCR beta chains were confirmed in vitro to be specific for cytomegalovirus antigens. Several of the top co-occurrence clusters appeared to be linked to parvovirus B19, influenza, CMV and Epstein-Barr virus, according to a later analysis. According to a later genetic analysis, donors in an Asian-associated ancestry cluster had fewer N-insertions in productive TCRs than the approximately 690-donor mean. This cohort had only TCR beta chains sequenced, and the lack of alpha or paired-chain data limited which features could be detected. The classifier was reported to diagnose cytomegalovirus status with high specificity and sensitivity in both the original cohort and the validation cohort. In a later analysis, 16,951 TCR beta sequences were associated with specific HLA alleles at a false discovery rate of 0.05. A later analysis found that HLA-associated TCR beta chains were more clonally expanded and had lower generation probabilities than equally common non-associated chains. For the cohort, immune exposure information was limited to CMV serostatus. A later genetic analysis associated a missense DCLRE1C variant with V-gene and J-gene trimming of TCR beta chains, and an independent cohort replicated the association. The study listed 150 to 200 TCR beta chains as associated with cytomegalovirus. A group of highly shared sequence variants was considered likely to be a technical artifact of the sequencing pipeline. In a later analysis, TCR association rates were found to vary across HLA loci, with the most associated TCRs seen for DRB1 alleles and the fewest for HLA-C alleles. The authors suggested that the approach could potentially be generalized to other disease states and immunological phenotypes. Some IMGT-functional V segments, including TRBV6-2 and TRBV6-3, could not be distinguished by the 87-base-pair reads and were therefore excluded. Most TCR sequences were observed very rarely across donors, whereas some public TCRs were present in many individuals. When HLA alleles, especially DR and DQ, strongly co-occurred, attributing TCR associations to individual alleles was difficult. HLA typing was unavailable for some donors at each locus, so association tests used only the typed subset. Linkage disequilibrium might explain the correlated functional status among segregating V segments, but an unknown experimental factor could not be excluded. Because counts were too low, about 18 rarely observed V segments, including chromosome 9 orphons, were left out of the earlier analysis of some 600 of the donors.

A word on this clone: Its antigen is not yet known. Per-nucleotide qualities are absent, and no much larger clonotype sits a single base away.

The cohort consisted of some 730 healthy bone marrow donors. All cohort members were sampled while nominally healthy, although unrecorded immune exposures were likely present. The donor tested CMV seronegative, placing the donor among the approximately 400 seronegative members of the cohort. Each donor provided a peripheral blood sample, and peripheral blood mononuclear cells were used for TCR beta sequencing. The Qiagen DNeasy Blood Extraction Kit was used to extract genomic DNA from the blood cell samples. Preparation of the library involved the immunoSEQ multiplex PCR assay. For the multiplex PCR, a mixture combining 60 forward primers for TCR Vbeta segments and 13 reverse primers for TCR Jbeta segments was used. The CDR3 region of rearranged TCR beta genes was amplified from genomic DNA with a multiplex PCR assay. Amplified TCR beta libraries were sequenced as 87-base-pair reads on the Illumina HiSeq System. Per the original workflow: A later analysis tallied around 87 million unique TCR beta chains across the approximately 670 repertoires, and roughly 11 million of those chains were shared by two or more donors. To remove PCR and sequencing errors, raw reads were error-corrected and collapsed into unique sequences using a nearest-neighbor algorithm that merged closely related sequences. Alignment of CDR3 sequences to IMGT reference sequences was used to assign V, D and J gene segments. Each retained sequence needed at least a six-nucleotide match to both a V gene segment and a J gene segment. Rearrangements were classified as productive when the CDR3 lacked stop codons and remained in frame with V and J, and all other rearrangements were classified as non-productive. Following IMGT convention, CDR3 was defined as the stretch from the second conserved V-encoded cysteine to the conserved J-encoded phenylalanine. The earlier analysis of a few hundred of the donors excluded any sequence lacking an unambiguous match to a single V gene segment. An earlier analysis of some 500 of the donors classified V segments as functional when productive rearrangements were above 56.7% and as segregating when the standard deviation between donors was above 5%. A statistical classification framework was built to diagnose cytomegalovirus status from the catalog of TCR beta chain sequences. V and J gene assignment, in a later analysis, came from comparing TCR nucleotide sequences with IMGT/GENE-DB human TR gene sequences. A later analysis assigned CDR3 sequences and most-parsimonious VDJ recombination scenarios with the TCRdist pipeline. In a later analysis, each TCR beta chain was defined by its CDR3 amino acid sequence together with its V-gene family, and reads lacking a unique V-gene family were excluded. A later analysis removed 592 highly shared, low-generation-probability nucleotide sequences to deal with suspected cross-contamination and a sequencing artifact. In a later analysis, a clonal expansion index for each public chain was calculated from normalized within-repertoire ranks of inferred template counts. In a later analysis, generation probabilities were computed using a VDJ recombination model fitted to out-of-frame rearrangements, and the results were checked against IGoR. A later analysis scored TCR-TCR, TCR-HLA and TCR-CMV co-occurrence with hypergeometric tests, applying a repertoire-size bias correction to TCR pairs. False discovery rates were estimated in a later analysis by permuting HLA or CMV assignments 20 times. In a later analysis, co-occurring TCRs were grouped using DBSCAN, and TCRdist sequence similarity was added for clustering within HLA-allele-positive subsets. Repertoires with fewer than 30,000 or more than 120,000 public chains, plus five repertoires with anomalous nucleotide sharing, were excluded from co-occurrence clustering. Drawn from immuneACCESS, this table holds only the in-frame rearrangements with V and J called that TCRdb kept. Clones are partly lost; checked studies trace under half to an unresolved V gene and leave the rest unexplained. That table furnishes V, J and clone size, whereas the DNA furnished D and trimming. Counted in this sample were 90,000 to 110,000 clones; 78% of them appeared once. The top ten clones comprise 1.3% of the sample.

Taken from cysteine to phenylalanine, the CDR3 has 15 residues. Left in the record is the CDR3 DNA by itself, 45 bases read in frame from the first base. V ends up 2 bases short and J 5 bases short, with an unmatched junction base count of 2. CDR1 and CDR2 are read off the germline V gene as MNHEY and SVGAGI. This TCR derives from a man aged 25 to 40 in good health and CMV-seronegative. The rearranged chain carries TRBV6-5 and TRBJ1-4, with 10 central nucleotides matching TRBD1. Material: PBMCs. The sequence in DNA is TGTGCCAGCAGTTACGGGACAGGGGAAAATGAAAAACTGTTTTTT. Translated, it gives CASSYGTGENEKLFF.